This entry is about one T cell receptor (beta chain). The antigen this receptor binds is unknown. Base-call qualities are not available, and no considerably larger clone is one nucleotide away. V was cut back by 5 bases and J by 6 bases, leaving a gap of 11 bases between them. The germline V gene supplies CDR1 MNHEY and CDR2 SVGAGI. CDR3 length: 12 amino acids, cysteine to phenylalanine. The CDR3 DNA has 36 bases and is translated from base 1. The sample is drawn from a study of blood T cell repertoires in COVID-19 (dated by TCRdb to the early 2020s). Background for the entire study: Samples from collaborators originated in the United States, Italy and Spain and spanned both the acute and convalescent phases of COVID-19. The material from the prospective study consisted of cDNA or gDNA derived from T cells, B-cell-depleted T cells, or PBMCs. The samples were drawn from the first 160 participants of the ongoing ImmuneRACE study and from 1,254 subjects provided by 6 global collaborators. Where available, HLA class I and class II types were obtained from metadata supplied by the sample provider rather than from assay-based typing. Deeply sampled blood TCRbeta repertoires from subjects exposed to, actively infected with, or recovered from COVID-19 were included in the dataset. A de-identified subject ID, COVID-19 status, age in years and sex were almost always included in the sample metadata. The repertoires were released in a freely available public database intended as a resource for research on the immune response to SARS-CoV-2. Results the study describes overall, beyond this receptor: Clinical and demographic metadata were provided uncurated, with the amount varying by source and participant.

TCRbeta CDR3 regions were amplified from genomic DNA using the immunoSEQ Assay, a bias-controlled multiplex PCR. The study's processing was this. Nucleated cell counts per sample were estimated from amplification of reference gene primers within the assay. Sequence reads were collapsed and filtered to measure the absolute abundance of every unique TCRbeta CDR3 rearrangement. For each sample, productive Simpson clonality was calculated as the square root of Simpson's diversity index over productive rearrangements. Here the immuneACCESS table is served through TCRdb, limited to in-frame sequences with V and J called. Missing clones are a known gap in these copies; in checked studies unresolved V genes cover under half, and the rest lacks a known reason. D and trimming were read from the DNA, whereas the V and J calls and clone size are those reported in that table. The sample records roughly 68,000 clones, around 80% of which are singletons. The ten largest account for about 9.1% of the sample.

The collaborating institutions used their own protocols to collect whole blood in K2EDTA tubes. For TCRbeta analysis, collaborators shipped samples in one of three forms: frozen whole blood, isolated PBMCs, or DNA extracted from either of those sample types. This clonotype originated in a human donor in a cohort sampled during active COVID-19. Sequencing used peripheral blood. This chain joins TRBV6-5 to TRBJ2-7; a tentative D call is TRBD1 (6 bases match). The sequenced DNA is TGTGCCAGCAGTCCGCAGGGGATCGAGCAGTACTTC. Its protein reads: CASSPQGIEQYF.